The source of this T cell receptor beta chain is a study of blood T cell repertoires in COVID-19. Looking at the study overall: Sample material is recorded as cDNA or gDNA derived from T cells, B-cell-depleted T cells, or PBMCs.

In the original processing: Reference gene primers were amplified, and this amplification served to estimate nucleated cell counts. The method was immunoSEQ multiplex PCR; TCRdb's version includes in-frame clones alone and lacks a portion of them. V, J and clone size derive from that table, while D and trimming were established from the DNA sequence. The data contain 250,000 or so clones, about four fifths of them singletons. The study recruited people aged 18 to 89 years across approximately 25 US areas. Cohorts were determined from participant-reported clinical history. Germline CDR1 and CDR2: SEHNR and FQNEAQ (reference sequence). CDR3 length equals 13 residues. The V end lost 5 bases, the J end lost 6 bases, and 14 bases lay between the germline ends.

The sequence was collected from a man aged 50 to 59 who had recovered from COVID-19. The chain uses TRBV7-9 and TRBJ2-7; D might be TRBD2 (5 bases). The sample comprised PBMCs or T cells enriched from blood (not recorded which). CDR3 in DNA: TGTGCCAGCAGCACCACCGGAGGAAGCGAGCAGTACTTC. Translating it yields CASSTTGGSEQYF.